Included here is one T cell receptor (beta chain) sequence, with context. Its antigen is not identified. Clones were read by immunoSEQ multiplex PCR, and TCRdb kept only the in-frame ones, dropping some. The sample has around 120,000 clones; 85% to 90% are singletons. The data derive from a study of PD-L1 blockade in urothelial cancer. Study context: Median T cell yield per blood sample was 141,255 cells. The study, taken as a whole, reports: Blood clones associated with the tumor expanded more at 3 weeks in durable-benefit patients.

Time point indicated: peripheral blood 6 weeks after treatment start. The patients' disease, urothelial carcinoma, was locally advanced or metastatic. Between 1 and 8 samples, pretreatment and on-treatment, were given by each patient. CDR3 length: 15 residues. Germline lookup yields CDR1 SNHLY and CDR2 FYNNEI. The ends were cut back, 3 bases at V and 1 base at J, with 9 bases in the middle. This TCR was sampled from a man aged 55 to 70 with urothelial cancer. This specimen was PBMCs, taken around atezolizumab (anti-PD-L1) treatment. The chain uses TRBV2 and TRBJ2-2, with D possibly TRBD1 on 6 matching bases. CDR3 nucleotide sequence: TGTGCCAGCAGTGAGACCAGGGGGAACACCGGGGAGCTGTTTTTT. It codes for CASSETRGNTGELFF.